Shown below are 26 T cell receptor beta chains from a single sample sequenced in a study of CD8 T cells in Susac syndrome. After extraction with the RNeasy kit, roughly 0.5 to 1 ug of the RNA was reverse transcribed using random hexamers. MiXCR, run by TCRdb on the immunoSEQ multiplex PCR reads, gives a single entry per CDR3 protein. Of around 170,000 distinct CDR3 sequences in the sample, 95% were seen once. The sample taken for sequencing was CD8+ T cells from PBMCs. These receptors all stem from a human donor with Susac syndrome.

The chain couples TRBV13 to TRBJ1-2; D is ambiguous. The CDR3 is 14 amino acids. The germline V gene has CDR1 PRHDT and CDR2 FYEKMQ (reference sequence). The V and J ends lost 2 bases and 1 base respectively, with 8 bases between them. In nucleotides, the CDR3 is TGTGCCAGCAGCTTAAGAGTAAATAACTATGGCTACACCTTC. It codes for CASSLRVNNYGYTF.

V is TRBV5-6 and J is TRBJ2-1; TRBD2 matches at 8 bases. This CDR3 is built from 15 residues. After removal of 2 bases from V and 6 bases from J, the junction contained 7 bases not matched to a gene. The V gene's germline CDR1 is SGHDT and CDR2 YYEEEE. For the CDR3, the DNA is TGTGCCAGCAGCTTTGGTGGGACTAGACTCAATGAGCAGTTCTTC. It specifies CASSFGGTRLNEQFF.

The V call is TRBV7-3, the J call TRBJ2-3; 7 nucleotides match TRBD2. In germline, CDR1 is SGHTA, CDR2 FQGTGA. Trimming took 4 bases from V and 3 from J; bases not matched to a gene: 7. The CDR3 contains 15 residues. CDR3 nucleotides: TGTGCCAGCAGCTCCCTTGGCGGGAGTACAGATACGCAGTATTTT. The encoded protein is CASSSLGGSTDTQYF.

The chain combines TRBV12-3 or TRBV12-4 with TRBJ2-1, with 9 bases lining up with TRBD2. V dropped 5 bases and J dropped 4; count of bases not matched to a gene: 12. CDR3 length equals 17 residues. The CDR3 is CASSTMTSGENYNEQFF. CDR3 nucleotides: TGTGCCAGCAGTACTATGACTAGCGGCGAGAATTACAATGAGCAGTTCTTC.

V is TRBV7-2 and J is TRBJ2-5; TRBD2 aligns across 10 bases. Germline V gives CDR1 SGHTA, CDR2 FQGNSA. The CDR3 runs 16 residues. V shed 6 bases and J 0 bases; nucleotides not matched to a gene: 7. CDR3 nucleotide sequence: TGTGCCAGCAGAGTAGCGGGGGGCCTGTACCAAGAGACCCAGTACTTC. This codes for CASRVAGGLYQETQYF.

This clonotype was counted a single time. V and J are TRBV12-3 or TRBV12-4 and TRBJ1-2, with a tentative D call TRBD1 (5 bases). Trimming pared 0 bases from V and 6 bases from J, leaving 11 bases between. The CDR3 contains 14 residues. CDR3: CASSLAGQGDGYTF. The CDR3 DNA reads TGTGCCAGCAGTTTAGCAGGTCAGGGCGATGGCTACACCTTC.

The chain employs TRBV4-1 and TRBJ2-7; 8 bases match TRBD1. V shed 0 bases, J shed 6 bases, and the junction held 4 bases outside the gene matches. The CDR3 consists of 14 residues. Germline lookup yields CDR1 MGHRA and CDR2 YSYEKL. The CDR3 nucleotides are TGCGCCAGCAGCCAAGATGGACAGGGAGGCGAGCAGTACTTC. Amino acids: CASSQDGQGGEQYF.

This chain uses TRBV2 with TRBJ2-3; D gene ambiguous. This CDR3 has 13 residues. V was trimmed by 8 bases and J by 0 bases, leaving 9 bases between them. Germline V gene data show CDR1 as SNHLY and CDR2 as FYNNEI. The CDR3 sequence: CASGLDSTDTQYF. The CDR3 DNA is TGTGCCAGCGGATTAGACAGCACAGATACGCAGTATTTT.

J is TRBJ1-2 and V is TRBV5-1; weak D call: TRBD1 (5 bases). The V gene's germline CDR1 is SGHRS and CDR2 YFSETQ. V was pared by 7 bases and J by 0 bases, with 16 bases between. The CDR3 has 15 amino acids. This CDR3 reads CASHLAGGSNYGYTF. CDR3 coding DNA: TGCGCCAGCCACCTCGCCGGGGGGTCTAACTATGGCTACACCTTC.

The chain is built from TRBV19 and TRBJ1-1; TRBD1 agrees at 8 bases. Looked up from germline, CDR1 is LNHDA and CDR2 is SQIVND (reference sequence). This CDR3 has 15 residues. J lost 2 bases, V lost 2 bases, and 4 bases had no gene match. This CDR3 reads CASSITGTGNTEAFF. The CDR3 nucleotides read TGTGCCAGTAGTATAACCGGGACAGGAAACACTGAAGCTTTCTTT. Full variable domain (missing parts from reference TRBV19 and TRBJ1-1): DGGITQSPKYLFRKEGQNVTLSCEQNLNHDAMYWYRQDPGQGLRLIYYSQIVNDFQKGDIAEGYSVSREKKESFPLTVTSAQKNPTAFYLCASSITGTGNTEAFFGQGTRLTVV.

V gene TRBV27 combines with J gene TRBJ2-6; the D is unclear. Trimming pared 0 bases from V and 4 bases from J, leaving 7 bases between. This CDR3 spans 15 amino acids. Germline V gene lookup returns CDR1 MNHEY and CDR2 SMNVEV (reference sequence). CDR3 coding DNA: TGTGCCAGCAGTTTATCAGGTTCCGGGGCCAACGTCCTGACTTTC. It specifies CASSLSGSGANVLTF.

The rearrangement uses TRBV11-2 and TRBJ1-1; TRBD1 matches at 9 bases. The CDR3 covers 14 residues. V dropped 5 bases and J dropped 7; count of bases not matched to a gene: 8. Germline V gives CDR1 SGHAT, CDR2 FQNNGV. In DNA, the CDR3 is TGTGCCAGCAGCCCCGTGACAGGGGGATTTGAAGCTTTCTTT. It encodes CASSPVTGGFEAFF. Based on the CDR3 plus reference TRBV11-2 and TRBJ1-1, the full variable domain is EAGVAQSPRYKIIEKRQSVAFWCNPISGHATLYWYQQILGQGPKLLIQFQNNGVVDDSQLPKDRFSAERLKGVDSTLKIQPAKLEDSAVYLCASSPVTGGFEAFFGQGTRLTVV.

The chain has TRBV9 and TRBJ2-1; D unclear. The V gene lost 4 bases and the J gene lost 10 bases, with 18 bases spanning the gap. This CDR3 spans 14 amino acids. CDR1 is SGDLS, CDR2 YYNGEE, per germline. CDR3 sequence: CASSRVSRPQEQFF. The CDR3 DNA sequence: TGTGCCAGCAGCCGGGTTTCGAGACCCCAAGAGCAGTTCTTC.

V is TRBV6-2 or TRBV6-3 and J is TRBJ1-5; D gene uncertain. The CDR3 length is 13 residues. Germline V gene data show CDR1 as MNHEY and CDR2 as SVGEGT. V shed 6 bases and J shed 5 bases, with 11 bases lying between them. The CDR3 DNA reads TGTGCCAGCAGGCAGAAGGGTTATCAGCCCCAGCATTTT. Its protein product is CASRQKGYQPQHF.

The chain joins TRBV9 to TRBJ2-2, with a possible D match to TRBD2 (6 bases). Trimming pared 7 bases from V and 0 bases from J, leaving 13 bases between. The germline V gene has CDR1 SGDLS and CDR2 YYNGEE. This CDR3 has 15 amino acids. The CDR3 DNA reads TGTGCCAGCTCGCCCGGGACTCCGAACACCGGGGAGCTGTTTTTT. It specifies CASSPGTPNTGELFF. The full variable domain, rest sourced from reference TRBV9 and TRBJ2-2, is DSGVTQTPKHLITATGQRVTLRCSPRSGDLSVYWYQQSLDQGLQFLIQYYNGEERAKGNILERFSAQQFPDLHSELNLSSLELGDSALYFCASSPGTPNTGELFFGEGSRLTVL.

The chain combines TRBV30 with TRBJ2-5; 8 bases fit TRBD1. CDR3 length: 14 amino acids. J gave up 1 base and V 2 bases, and 3 bases lay outside the gene matches. Germline V gene sequence: CDR1 GTSNPN, CDR2 SVGIG (reference sequence). CDR3 in DNA: TGTGCCTGGAGTCCCGGGACAGGCCAAGAGACCCAGTACTTC. This sequence encodes CAWSPGTGQETQYF.

This rearrangement joins TRBV20-1 to TRBJ2-7; TRBD2 matches 12 bases. Germline-derived CDR1 and CDR2 are DFQATT and SNEGSKA (reference sequence). The V and J ends lost 0 bases and 6 bases, in that order; junction bases with no gene match: 9. The CDR3 is 16 amino acids. The CDR3 loop is CSARDPTSGSYVEQYF. The CDR3 coding sequence is TGCAGTGCTAGAGATCCGACTAGCGGGAGTTACGTCGAGCAGTACTTC.

The chain uses TRBV7-9 and TRBJ2-1; no reliable D call. CDR1 and CDR2 from the germline V gene are SEHNR and FQNEAQ (reference sequence). CDR3 length: 13 amino acids. V was shortened by 1 base and J by 5 bases, with 6 bases between the two germline ends. CDR3 protein: CASSLVNNNEQFF. The CDR3 DNA reads as TGTGCCAGCAGCTTAGTCAACAACAATGAGCAGTTCTTC.

Points on this clonotype: Its ends do not fully match the called genes, so a read error is possible. The rearrangement uses TRBV11-2 and TRBJ1-4; the D gene is possibly TRBD1 (6 bases). This CDR3 has 14 residues. Germline assignment: CDR1 SGHAT and CDR2 FQNNGV. The CDR3 region is CASSLETGNEKLFF. CDR3 in DNA: TGTGCCAGCAGTTTAGAGACAGGAAATGAAAAACTGTTTTTT. Full variable domain (outside the CDR3, taken from reference TRBV11-2 and TRBJ1-4): EAGVAQSPRYKIIEKRQSVAFWCNPISGHATLYWYQQILGQGPKLLIQFQNNGVVDDSQLPKDRFSAERLKGVDSTLKIQPAKLEDSAVYLCASSLETGNEKLFFGSGTQLSVL.

The gene calls are TRBV5-6 and TRBJ2-1; D uncertain. Germline CDR1 SGHDT, CDR2 YYEEEE. Trimming shortened V by 4 bases and J by 5 bases, and 7 bases separated the two germline ends. The CDR3 runs 12 residues. CDR3 in amino acids: CASSTFNNEQFF. The CDR3 DNA reads as TGTGCCAGCAGCACATTCAACAATGAGCAGTTCTTC.

This sequence joins TRBV9 and TRBJ2-7, with 8 bases that match TRBD2. Germline CDR1 and CDR2: SGDLS and YYNGEE. V trimming: 4 bases; J trimming: 3 bases; junction bases outside the gene matches: 9. The CDR3 spans 15 residues. CDR3: CASSQAGGGIYEQYF. Written as DNA, the CDR3 is TGTGCCAGCAGCCAAGCGGGCGGGGGGATCTACGAGCAGTACTTC.

This clonotype has just a few counts. The rearrangement links TRBV11-2 to TRBJ2-1; D is unclear. V lost 0 bases to trimming and J lost 5 bases, with 14 bases between them. Germline V gives CDR1 SGHAT, CDR2 FQNNGV. The CDR3 is made up of 16 amino acids. The CDR3 region is CASSLEVASSHNEQFF. CDR3 DNA sequence: TGTGCCAGCAGCTTAGAGGTGGCTAGTTCCCACAATGAGCAGTTCTTC.

The chain links TRBV20-1 to TRBJ2-1; possible D gene TRBD2, 5 bases. Germline CDR1 reads DFQATT; CDR2 reads SNEGSKA (reference sequence). V was cut by 5 bases and J by 3 bases, with 26 bases left in between. This CDR3 has 18 amino acids. CDR3 in amino acids: CSAPYPAAAEKDYNEQFF. The CDR3 DNA sequence: TGCAGTGCTCCCTACCCCGCAGCGGCAGAAAAAGACTACAATGAGCAGTTCTTC.

This sequence joins TRBV27 and TRBJ2-1; TRBD2 agrees at 11 bases. V lost 4 bases to trimming and J lost 7 bases; unmatched junction nucleotides: 6. This CDR3 region has 15 residues. Germline V gene lookup returns CDR1 MNHEY and CDR2 SMNVEV (reference sequence). In DNA, the CDR3 is TGTGCCAGCAGTTCGCTAGCGGGAGGACGGAATGAGCAGTTCTTC. Translated, it gives CASSSLAGGRNEQFF.

In regard to this clonotype: At one of its ends the junction is not consistent with the germline gene, which may arise from a read error. The chain recombines TRBV20-1 with TRBJ2-7; TRBD1 might be the D (5 bases). Germline CDR1 is DFQATT and CDR2 is SNEGSKA (reference sequence). The CDR3 extends over 12 amino acids. CDR3 residues: CSARGGSYEQCF. CDR3 DNA sequence: TGCAGTGCTAGAGGGGGCAGCTACGAGCAGTGCTTC.

The rearrangement joins TRBV5-1 to TRBJ2-1; weak D call: TRBD2 (6 bases). Germline-derived CDR1 and CDR2 are SGHRS and YFSETQ. Trimming stripped 2 bases from V and 2 bases from J, with 11 bases between. CDR3 length: 15 residues. CDR3 bases: TGCGCCAGCAGCTTCGAGGGAGGAACCTACAATGAGCAGTTCTTC. Translation: CASSFEGGTYNEQFF.